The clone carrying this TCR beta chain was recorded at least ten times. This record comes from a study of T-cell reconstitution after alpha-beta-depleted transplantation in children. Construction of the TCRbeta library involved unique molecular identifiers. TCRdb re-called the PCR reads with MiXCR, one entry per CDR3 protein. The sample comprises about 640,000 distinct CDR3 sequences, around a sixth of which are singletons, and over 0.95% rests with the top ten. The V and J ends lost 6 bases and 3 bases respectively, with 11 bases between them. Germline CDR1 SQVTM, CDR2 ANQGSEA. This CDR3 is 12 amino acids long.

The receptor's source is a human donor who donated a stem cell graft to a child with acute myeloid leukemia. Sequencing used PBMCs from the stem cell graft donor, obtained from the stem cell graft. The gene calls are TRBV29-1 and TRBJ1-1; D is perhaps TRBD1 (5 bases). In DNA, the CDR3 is TGCAGCGTCCGGGACGGGGACACTGAAGCTTTCTTT. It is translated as CSVRDGDTEAFF.